The rows below give T cell receptor beta chains drawn from one sample of a study of yellow fever vaccine responses in identical twins. TCRdb reanalysed the RT-PCR reads using MiXCR and keeps one entry per CDR3 protein. The sample contains roughly 36,000 distinct CDR3 sequences, almost 60% of which appear only once. This material consisted of T cells from blood (PBMCs), unsorted or a sorted subset (not recorded which), taken before or after yellow fever vaccination (not recorded which). These receptors were collected from a woman aged 18-29 years who received the yellow fever vaccine. Each CDR3 is given with its conserved first and last residue. The D gene is left open where the match is weak. Expanded clones are given a class, and other clones once, few, many or no size at all.

size: .
D: .
V: TRBV10-3
J: TRBJ2-2
DNA: TGTGCCATCAGTGAGTCTGGGGGCTTCGCGAACACCGGGGAGCTGTTTTTT
CDR3: CAISESGGFANTGELFF

size: .
D: .
V: TRBV29-1
J: TRBJ1-3
DNA: TGCAGCGTCCAAGGTGGTGGAAACACCATATATTTT
CDR3: CSVQGGGNTIYF

size: .
D: .
V: TRBV12-3/TRBV12-4
J: TRBJ1-2
DNA: TGTGCCAGCAGTTTTCCCGGAAGACAGTTATATGGCTACACCTTC
CDR3: CASSFPGRQLYGYTF

size: few
D: .
V: TRBV5-1
J: TRBJ2-2
DNA: TGCGCCAGCAGCTTGGGTACGGCTAACACCGGGGAGCTGTTTTTT
CDR3: CASSLGTANTGELFF

size: .
D: .
V: TRBV2
J: TRBJ2-7
DNA: TGTGCCAGCGGGATAGTGGAGCAGTACTTC
CDR3: CASGIVEQYF

size: .
D: TRBD1
V: TRBV3-1
J: TRBJ2-7
DNA: TGTGCCAGCAGCCCTACTGGACAGGTGCCATCCTACGAGCAGTACTTC
CDR3: CASSPTGQVPSYEQYF

size: .
D: .
V: TRBV24-1
J: TRBJ1-5
DNA: TGTGCCACCAGTGATTCGATTAACAGTTTCGGTCAGCCCCAGCATTTT
CDR3: CATSDSINSFGQPQHF

size: few
D: .
V: TRBV2
J: TRBJ2-1
DNA: TGTGCCAGCAGCGCTGAGGCTCTAAATGAGCAGTTCTTC
CDR3: CASSAEALNEQFF

size: .
D: TRBD2
V: TRBV6-5
J: TRBJ2-2
DNA: TGTGCCAGCAGTTATTCGGTAGCGGGAGGTTCCACCGGGGAGCTGTTTTTT
CDR3: CASSYSVAGGSTGELFF

size: .
D: .
V: TRBV20-1
J: TRBJ2-4
DNA: TGCAGTGCTCCAGGCATAATGCTAGCCAAAAACATTCAGTACTTC
CDR3: CSAPGIMLAKNIQYF

size: .
D: TRBD2
V: TRBV20-1
J: TRBJ2-1
DNA: TGCAGTGCTAAATCCGGGGGGGCGGTGTACAATGAGCAGTTCTTC
CDR3: CSAKSGGAVYNEQFF

size: once
D: .
V: TRBV23-1
J: TRBJ2-5
DNA: TGCGCCAGCAGTCGTAGGGAGACCCAGTACTTC
CDR3: CASSRRETQYF

size: few
D: TRBD1
V: TRBV2
J: TRBJ1-5
DNA: TGTGCCAGCAGTGAGAGCAGGGGGTACAATCAGCCCCAGCATTTT
CDR3: CASSESRGYNQPQHF

size: .
D: .
V: TRBV4-3
J: TRBJ2-1
DNA: TGCGCCAGCAGCCAAGATCTTCCCGGGGCTGGTGAGCAGTTCTTC
CDR3: CASSQDLPGAGEQFF

size: few
D: TRBD2
V: TRBV11-3
J: TRBJ2-1
DNA: TGTGCCAGCAGCTCTGGACTAGCCTACAATGAGCAGTTCTTC
CDR3: CASSSGLAYNEQFF

size: .
D: .
V: TRBV5-1
J: TRBJ2-3
DNA: TGCGCCAGCAGCGTATCTTCCACAGCTTCAACAGATACGCAGTATTTT
CDR3: CASSVSSTASTDTQYF

size: .
D: .
V: TRBV5-4
J: TRBJ2-5
DNA: TGTGCCAGCAGCTTGCCCCGAGAGACCCAGTACTTC
CDR3: CASSLPRETQYF

size: .
D: .
V: TRBV19
J: TRBJ2-1
DNA: TGTGCCAGTAGTACCCCACCTGAGCAGTTCTTC
CDR3: CASSTPPEQFF

size: .
D: .
V: TRBV5-8
J: TRBJ2-7
DNA: TGTGCCAGCAGCCTTGACCGTTACGAGCAGTACTTC
CDR3: CASSLDRYEQYF

size: .
D: .
V: TRBV20-1
J: TRBJ2-7
DNA: TGCAGTGCCCGTCCCCAGGGAAGAAGCTCCTACGAGCAGTACTTC
CDR3: CSARPQGRSSYEQYF

size: .
D: TRBD1
V: TRBV29-1
J: TRBJ1-1
DNA: TGCAGCGTTGTAGACAGGGCTCTTGAAGCTTTCTTT
CDR3: CSVVDRALEAFF

size: .
D: .
V: TRBV29-1
J: TRBJ2-5
DNA: TGCAGCGTTGGATCGGGGCAGGAGACCCAGTACTTC
CDR3: CSVGSGQETQYF